Listed here is a single T cell receptor beta chain. The sample originates from a study of OX40 agonist ivuxolimab in advanced cancers. The wider study: Allowance was made for prior anti-PD-1, anti-PD-L1 or anti-CTLA-4 therapy, and about 40% had some.

The CDR3 contains 13 residues. Trimming took 7 bases from V and 1 from J, leaving 11 bases between them. Germline V gene lookup returns CDR1 SNHLY and CDR2 FYNNEI. Libraries were prepared by immunoSEQ multiplex PCR; TCRdb keeps only in-frame clonotypes and omits some of them. The sample shows tens of thousands of clones, about 86% of them seen only once. The chain has TRBV2 and TRBJ2-7; D not resolved. The sample here was CD4+ or CD8+ T cells sorted from blood, taken in a trial of the OX40 agonist ivuxolimab. The receptor was derived from an adult with an advanced solid tumor such as melanoma, head and neck, liver or kidney cancer. As DNA, the CDR3 is TGTGCCAGCACGGGTTCAGTTTCCTACGAGCAGTACTTC. Its translation: CASTGSVSYEQYF.